This T cell receptor beta chain was profiled in a study of T cell repertoires in cytomegalovirus infection. Study context: CMV infection together with matching HLA type was indicated by public TCR beta signatures.

Trimming cost V 3 bases and J 2 bases, with 11 bases left between them. Germline lookup yields CDR1 LNHNV and CDR2 YYDKDF (reference sequence). The CDR3 loop spans 14 amino acids. The study's findings and limits: The cumulative frequency of public TCR beta families identified carriers of CMV plus the relevant HLA.

Remarks on this clonotype: Its antigen is as yet unknown.

Via MiXCR, TCRdb re-called the reads, giving one row per CDR3 protein. The sample has roughly 320,000 distinct CDR3 sequences; more than 9% are singletons. The rearrangement links TRBV15 to TRBJ2-7; perhaps TRBD1 as D (6 bases). The source material was PBMCs. The clonotype originates from a human donor in good health (CMV status not recorded). Some clones in this sample may be carry-over from other donors' samples. The CDR3, as DNA: TGTGCCACCAGCAGTTCCAGGGGTCCCTACGAGCAGTACTTC. Translation: CATSSSRGPYEQYF.